This T cell receptor (beta chain) comes out of a study of shared clonotypes between healthy human individuals. Data came from immunoSEQ multiplex PCR; TCRdb stores just in-frame clones and leaves some out. The sample contains approximately 1.5 million clones, just under 99% of which appear only once. The CDR3 has 14 residues. In germline, CDR1 is SNHLY, CDR2 FYNNEI. Trimming removed 3 bases from V and 5 bases from J; junction bases left unmatched: 4. This chain links TRBV2 with TRBJ2-3, with 8 nucleotides matching TRBD2. The source of this sequence is a young man in good health. Specimen: naive CD4+ T cells sorted from blood. The subset was: CD45RA+ positively selected. The CDR3 nucleotides are TGTGCCAGCAGTGAGGAGCGGGAGTTAGATACGCAGTATTTT. Its translation: CASSEERELDTQYF.